Included here is one TCR beta chain sequence, with context. Steroid-refractory graft-versus-host disease after allogeneic hematopoietic cell transplant qualified adults for prospective research-autopsy enrollment. Clones were sequenced by immunoSEQ multiplex PCR, and TCRdb holds only the in-frame ones, with some missing. The data contain thousands of clones, 78% of them singletons. CDR1 and CDR2 (germline): MNHEY, SMNVEV (reference sequence). V lost 7 bases and J lost 9; bases outside the gene matches: 14. This CDR3 has 16 amino acids. The data derive from a study of tissue T cells after allogeneic stem cell transplantation.

The starting material was esophageal tissue, obtained at autopsy. The sequence came from a male patient of 60 years or more with steroid-refractory graft-versus-host disease after an allogeneic stem cell transplant. Some T cells may have originated in the graft donor. The chain is built from TRBV27 and TRBJ2-1; TRBD2 matches at 11 bases. The CDR3 DNA reads as TGTGCCAGCACCCCAGGTCGGCTAGCGGGGGGCACTGAGCAGTTCTTC. This gives the protein CASTPGRLAGGTEQFF.